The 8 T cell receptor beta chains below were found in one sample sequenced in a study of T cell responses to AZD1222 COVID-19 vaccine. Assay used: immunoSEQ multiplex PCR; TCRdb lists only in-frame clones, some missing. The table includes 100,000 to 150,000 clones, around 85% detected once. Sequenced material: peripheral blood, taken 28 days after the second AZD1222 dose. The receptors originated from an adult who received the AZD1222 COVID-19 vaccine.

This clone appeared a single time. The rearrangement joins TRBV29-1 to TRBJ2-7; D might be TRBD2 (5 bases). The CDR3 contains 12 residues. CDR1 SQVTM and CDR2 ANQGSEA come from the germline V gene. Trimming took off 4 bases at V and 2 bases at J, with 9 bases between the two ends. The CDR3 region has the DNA TGCAGCGTTGGACGGGAAACCTACGAGCAGTACTTC. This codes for CSVGRETYEQYF.

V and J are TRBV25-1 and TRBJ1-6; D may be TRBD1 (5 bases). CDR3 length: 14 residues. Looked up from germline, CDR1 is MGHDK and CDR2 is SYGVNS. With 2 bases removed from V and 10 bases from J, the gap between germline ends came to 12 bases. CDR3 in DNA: TGTGCCAGCAGTGAACCCCAGGGCTGGTCACCCCTCCACTTT. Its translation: CASSEPQGWSPLHF.

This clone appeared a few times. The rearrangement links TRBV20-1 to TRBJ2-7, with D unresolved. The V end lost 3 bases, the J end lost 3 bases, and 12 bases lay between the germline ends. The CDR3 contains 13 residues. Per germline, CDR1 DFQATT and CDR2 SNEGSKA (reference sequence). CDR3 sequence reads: CSASGQVGYEQYF. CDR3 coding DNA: TGCAGTGCTAGTGGGCAGGTTGGCTACGAGCAGTACTTC.

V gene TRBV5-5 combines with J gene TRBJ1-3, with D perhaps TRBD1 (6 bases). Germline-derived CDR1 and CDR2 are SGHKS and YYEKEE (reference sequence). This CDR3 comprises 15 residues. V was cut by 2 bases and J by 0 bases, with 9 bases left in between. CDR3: CASSFTDSSGNTIYF. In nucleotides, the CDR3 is TGTGCCAGCAGCTTCACGGACAGCTCTGGAAACACCATATATTTT. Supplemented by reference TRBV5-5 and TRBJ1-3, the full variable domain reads DAGVTQSPTHLIKTRGQQVTLRCSPISGHKSVSWYQQVLGQGPQFIFQYYEKEERGRGNFPDRFSARQFPNYSSELNVNALLLGDSALYLCASSFTDSSGNTIYFGEGSWLTVV.

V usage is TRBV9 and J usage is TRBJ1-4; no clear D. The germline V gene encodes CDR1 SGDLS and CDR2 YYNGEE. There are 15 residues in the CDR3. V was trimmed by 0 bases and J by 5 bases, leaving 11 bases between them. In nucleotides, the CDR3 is TGTGCCAGCAGCGTAGGGACCCGAGGGAATGAAAAACTGTTTTTT. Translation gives CASSVGTRGNEKLFF.

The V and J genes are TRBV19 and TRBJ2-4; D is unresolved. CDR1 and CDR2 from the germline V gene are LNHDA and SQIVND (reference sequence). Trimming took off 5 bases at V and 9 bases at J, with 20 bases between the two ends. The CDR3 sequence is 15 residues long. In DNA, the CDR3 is TGTGCCAGTAGTCATGGTAGCCAGGAAAGGATCATTCAGTACTTC. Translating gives CASSHGSQERIIQYF.

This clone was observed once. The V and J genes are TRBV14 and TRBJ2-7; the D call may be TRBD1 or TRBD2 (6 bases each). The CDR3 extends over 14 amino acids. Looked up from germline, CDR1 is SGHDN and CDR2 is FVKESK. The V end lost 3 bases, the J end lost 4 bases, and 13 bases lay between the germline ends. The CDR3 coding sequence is TGTGCCAGCAGCCAGGTACTAGGGGGGTACGAGCAGTACTTC. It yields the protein CASSQVLGGYEQYF. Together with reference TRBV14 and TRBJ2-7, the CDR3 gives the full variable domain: EAGVTQFPSHSVIEKGQTVTLRCDPISGHDNLYWYRRVMGKEIKFLLHFVKESKQDESGMPNNRFLAERTGGTYSTLKVQPAELEDSGVYFCASSQVLGGYEQYFGPGTRLTVT.

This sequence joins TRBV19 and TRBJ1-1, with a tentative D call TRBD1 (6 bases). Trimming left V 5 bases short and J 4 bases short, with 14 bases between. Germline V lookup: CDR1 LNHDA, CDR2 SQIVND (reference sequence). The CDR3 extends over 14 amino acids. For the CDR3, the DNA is TGTGCCAGTAGTTATCCGGGACAAATCACTGAAGCTTTCTTT. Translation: CASSYPGQITEAFF.